The clone carrying this T cell receptor (beta chain) was seen more than once but under ten times. This sample is drawn from a study of blood T cell repertoires in COVID-19. Study-level background: Samples taken during acute and convalescent COVID-19 were collected in the United States, Italy and Spain. The cDNA or gDNA used as material had been derived from T cells, B-cell-depleted T cells, or PBMCs.

In the source study's methods: Amplification of reference gene primers provided the estimated nucleated cell counts. Method: immunoSEQ multiplex PCR; TCRdb's copy keeps in-frame clones and lacks some. V and J calls and clone size are as listed in that table; D and trimming were resolved from the DNA. The sample records roughly 160,000 clones, 88% being singletons. This CDR3 is 14 amino acids long. Trimming removed 3 bases at V and 7 bases at J, with 12 bases between. Germline V gene sequence: CDR1 MGHRA, CDR2 YSYEKL. Sequenced input: peripheral blood. This chain links TRBV4-1 with TRBJ2-2; TRBD2 might be the D (6 bases). The source is a man between 45 and 60 years old who had recovered from COVID-19. The CDR3 coding sequence is TGCGCCAGCAGCCAGGGTCCGACTAGCGGGGAGCTGTTTTTT. Residues: CASSQGPTSGELFF.